This TCR beta chain was sequenced for a study of shared clonotypes between healthy human individuals. The wider study: Plates per donor: three CD4 naive, three CD4 memory, two CD8 naive, one CD8 memory. The study's findings and limits: In general, naive subsets displayed greater estimated richness than memory subsets did.

Naive-designated CD8 cells lacked CD45RO, were positively enriched for CCR7, and omitted terminally differentiated effector memory CD45RA+ cells. In the original analysis: There were no quality scores in the junction-only immunoSEQ sequences, so filtering differed. Sequencing used immunoSEQ multiplex PCR; TCRdb keeps in-frame clones, though not all of them. V and J calls and clone size are as listed in that table; D and trimming were resolved from the DNA. The sample lists about 610,000 clones, 90% to 97% seen once, with 0.11% in the top ten. V lost 5 bases and J lost 5, with 12 bases in between. CDR3 length equals 13 residues. The V gene's germline CDR1 is MNHEY and CDR2 SMNVEV (reference sequence). A word on this clone: Its matching antigen is unknown.

The V and J genes are TRBV27 and TRBJ1-2; tentatively, D is TRBD1 (5 bases). The sequence came from a woman in her twenties or thirties in good health. The sequenced material came from naive CD8+ T cells sorted from blood. CDR3 in DNA: TGTGCCAGCAGTCTAGGGGCTGGTTATGGCTACACCTTC. The encoded protein is CASSLGAGYGYTF.